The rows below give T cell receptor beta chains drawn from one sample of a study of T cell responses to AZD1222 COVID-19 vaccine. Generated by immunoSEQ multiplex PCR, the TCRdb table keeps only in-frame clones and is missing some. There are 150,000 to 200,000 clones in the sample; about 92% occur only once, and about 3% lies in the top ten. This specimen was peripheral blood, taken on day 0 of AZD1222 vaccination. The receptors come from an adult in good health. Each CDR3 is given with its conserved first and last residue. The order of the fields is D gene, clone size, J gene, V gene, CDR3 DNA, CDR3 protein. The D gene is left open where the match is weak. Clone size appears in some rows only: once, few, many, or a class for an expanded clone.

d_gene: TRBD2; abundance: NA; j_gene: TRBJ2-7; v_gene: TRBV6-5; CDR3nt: TGTGCCACCTCCCGAGGGCTAGCGGAAGAGCAGTACTTC; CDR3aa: CATSRGLAEEQYF
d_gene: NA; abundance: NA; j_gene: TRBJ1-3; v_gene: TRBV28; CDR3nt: TGTGCCAGCAGTTTCCCCTCAGGATATGGAAACACCATATATTTT; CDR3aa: CASSFPSGYGNTIYF
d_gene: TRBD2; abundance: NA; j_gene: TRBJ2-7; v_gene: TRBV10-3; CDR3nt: TGTGCCATCAGCGGGGGGCTAGCGGGGAAGAGCTCCTACGAGCAGTACTTC; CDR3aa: CAISGGLAGKSSYEQYF
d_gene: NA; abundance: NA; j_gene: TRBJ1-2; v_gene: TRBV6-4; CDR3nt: TGTGCCAGCAGTGTTTCGTCCGGGGCCAGCGGGTATGGCTACACCTTC; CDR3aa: CASSVSSGASGYGYTF
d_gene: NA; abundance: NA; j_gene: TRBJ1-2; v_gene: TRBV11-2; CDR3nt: TGTGCCAGCAGCTTAGTATCCAGCTATGGCTACACCTTC; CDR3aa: CASSLVSSYGYTF
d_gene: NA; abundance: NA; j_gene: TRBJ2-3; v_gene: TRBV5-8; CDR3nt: TGTGCCAGCAGCTTGGAGGGCTCAGATACGCAGTATTTT; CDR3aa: CASSLEGSDTQYF
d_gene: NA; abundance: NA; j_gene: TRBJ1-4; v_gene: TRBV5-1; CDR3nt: TGCGCCAGCAGCTTTGTCGGGGGGGAGAGTGAAAAACTGTTTTTT; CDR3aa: CASSFVGGESEKLFF
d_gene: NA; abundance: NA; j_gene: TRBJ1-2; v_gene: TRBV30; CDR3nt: TGTGCCTGGAGTGTTAAGGGATGGGGTGGCTACACCTTC; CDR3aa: CAWSVKGWGGYTF
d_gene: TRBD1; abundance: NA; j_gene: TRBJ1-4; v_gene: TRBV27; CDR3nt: TGTGCCAGCAGTTTGGGACAGGGACATGAAAAACTGTTTTTT; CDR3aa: CASSLGQGHEKLFF
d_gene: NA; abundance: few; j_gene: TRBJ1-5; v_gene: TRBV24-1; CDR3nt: TGTGCCACCAGTGATACCGGGTCGAATCAGCCCCAGCATTTT; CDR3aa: CATSDTGSNQPQHF
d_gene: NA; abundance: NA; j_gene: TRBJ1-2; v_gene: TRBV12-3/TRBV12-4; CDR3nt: TGTGCCAGCAGTGTGAGTCCCTATGGCTACACCTTC; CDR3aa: CASSVSPYGYTF
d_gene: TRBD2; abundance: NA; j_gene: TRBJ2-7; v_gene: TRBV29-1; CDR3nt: TGCAGCGTTGAGCCTGCGACTAGCACCTGTGGGTTC; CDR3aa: CSVEPATSTCGF
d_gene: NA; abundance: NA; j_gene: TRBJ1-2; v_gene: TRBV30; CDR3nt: TGTGCCTTCAACTCAGGGCGGGGGGCCATGAGTTATGGCTACACCTTC; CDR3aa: CAFNSGRGAMSYGYTF
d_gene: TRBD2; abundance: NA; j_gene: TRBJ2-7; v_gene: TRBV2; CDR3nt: TGTGCCAGCAGTGTAGTCGTGGGAGGGGCCGAAACCTACGAGCAGTACTTC; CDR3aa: CASSVVVGGAETYEQYF
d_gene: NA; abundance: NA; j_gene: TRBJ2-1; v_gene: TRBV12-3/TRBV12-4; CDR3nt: TGTGCCAGCAGCCCCACAGGAGAGCAGTTCTTC; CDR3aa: CASSPTGEQFF
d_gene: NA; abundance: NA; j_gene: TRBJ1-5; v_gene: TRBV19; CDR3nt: TGTGCCAGTAGTATCGACACACGGGAGCCCCAGCATTTT; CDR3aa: CASSIDTREPQHF
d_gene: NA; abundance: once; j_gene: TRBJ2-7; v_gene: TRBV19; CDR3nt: TGTGCCAGTGATTCCCACTTAGATAACGGTACCTACGAGCAGTACTTC; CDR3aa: CASDSHLDNGTYEQYF
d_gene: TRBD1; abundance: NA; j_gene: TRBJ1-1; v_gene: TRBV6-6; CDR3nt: TGTGCCAGCAGTCCCACAGGGGATGAAGCTTTCTTT; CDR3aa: CASSPTGDEAFF
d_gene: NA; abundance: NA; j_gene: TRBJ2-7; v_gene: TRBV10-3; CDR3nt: TGTGCCATCAGTTCCGCCTACGAGCAGTACTTC; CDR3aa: CAISSAYEQYF
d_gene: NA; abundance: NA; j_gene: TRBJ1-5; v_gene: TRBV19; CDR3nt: TGTGCCAGTAGTATGGGGCCGGGTCTCAATCAGCCCCAGCATTTT; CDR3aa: CASSMGPGLNQPQHF
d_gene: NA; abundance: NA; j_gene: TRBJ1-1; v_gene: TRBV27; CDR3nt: TGTGCCAGCAGTTTAACAGACAGCAACACTGAAGCTTTCTTT; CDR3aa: CASSLTDSNTEAFF
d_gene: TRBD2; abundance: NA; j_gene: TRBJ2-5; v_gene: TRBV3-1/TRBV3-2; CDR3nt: TGTGCCAGCAGCCAAGACCGGCGGGAGCCAGTCCAGGAGACCCAGTACTTC; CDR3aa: CASSQDRREPVQETQYF
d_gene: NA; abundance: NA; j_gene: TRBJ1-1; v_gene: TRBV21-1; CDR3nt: TGTGCCAGCAGCAAAGTTGAGAGTTCGGGAGAGAAAGTGAACACTGAAGCTTTCTTT; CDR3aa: CASSKVESSGEKVNTEAFF
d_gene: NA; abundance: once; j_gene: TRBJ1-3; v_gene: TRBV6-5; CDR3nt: TGTGCCAGCAGTTTTGGGGGGTCCGGAAACACCATATATTTT; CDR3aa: CASSFGGSGNTIYF
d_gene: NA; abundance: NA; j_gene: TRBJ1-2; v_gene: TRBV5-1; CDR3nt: TGCGCCAGCAGCTTGGCGTCAGGCCGGCTCGGCTATGGCTACACCTTC; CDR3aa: CASSLASGRLGYGYTF
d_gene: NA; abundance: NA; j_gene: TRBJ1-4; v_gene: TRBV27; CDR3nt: TGTGCCAGCAGTCCACGAGGGGGTTATGGTGAAAAACTGTTTTTT; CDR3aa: CASSPRGGYGEKLFF
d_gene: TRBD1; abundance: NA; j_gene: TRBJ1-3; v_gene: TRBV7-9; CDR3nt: TGTGCCAGCAGCCAGGGGGAATGGGAGTCGGGAAACACCATATATTTT; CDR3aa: CASSQGEWESGNTIYF
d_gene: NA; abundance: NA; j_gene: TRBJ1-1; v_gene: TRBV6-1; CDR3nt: TGTGCCAGCAGTGAAGTCTTCCCAGCGTCGTACGCTTTCTTT; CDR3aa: CASSEVFPASYAFF
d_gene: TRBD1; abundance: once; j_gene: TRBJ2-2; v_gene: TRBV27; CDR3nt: TGTGCCAGCAGTTTTTTAACAGGGGGTGGATCCGGGGAGCTGTTTTTT; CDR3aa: CASSFLTGGGSGELFF
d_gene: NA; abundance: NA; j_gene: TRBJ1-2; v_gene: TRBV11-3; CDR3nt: TGTGCCAGCAGCCCGGGTCCCACCCCGGTTAAGTCTAACTATGGCTACACCTTC; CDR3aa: CASSPGPTPVKSNYGYTF
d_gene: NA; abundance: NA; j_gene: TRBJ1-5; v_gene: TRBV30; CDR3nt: TGTGCCTGGAGTCCAGGGCTAGTCTCCCAGCCCCAGCATTTT; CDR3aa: CAWSPGLVSQPQHF
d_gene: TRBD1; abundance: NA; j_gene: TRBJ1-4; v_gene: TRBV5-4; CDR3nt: TGTGCCAGCAGCGCCAACAGGGGGCTGAATGAAAAACTGTTTTTT; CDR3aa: CASSANRGLNEKLFF
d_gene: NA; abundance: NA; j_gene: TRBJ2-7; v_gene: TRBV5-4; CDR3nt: TGTGCCAGCAGCTTGCGGCTAGCAATCGAGCAGTACTTC; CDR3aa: CASSLRLAIEQYF
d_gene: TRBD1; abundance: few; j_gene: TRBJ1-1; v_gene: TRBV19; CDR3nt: TGTGCCAGTAGTTTCGGACAGGGTAGAATTATTGAAGCTTTCTTT; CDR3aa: CASSFGQGRIIEAFF
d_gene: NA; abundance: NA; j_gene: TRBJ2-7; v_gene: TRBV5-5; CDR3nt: TGTGCCAGCAGCTTGGGGCTAGTGGGCTACGAGCAGTACTTC; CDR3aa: CASSLGLVGYEQYF
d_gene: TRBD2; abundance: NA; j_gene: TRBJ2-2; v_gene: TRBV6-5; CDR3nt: TGTGCCAGCAGTTATACGGCTAGCGGGGGGGAGCTGTTTTTT; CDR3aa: CASSYTASGGELFF
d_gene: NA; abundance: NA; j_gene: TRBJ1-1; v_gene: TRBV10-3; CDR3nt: TGTGCCATCAGTAAACAGAGAATGAACACTGAAGCTTTCTTT; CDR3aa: CAISKQRMNTEAFF
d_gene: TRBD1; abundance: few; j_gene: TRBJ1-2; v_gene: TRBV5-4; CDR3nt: TGTGCCAGCAGCTTGGAACTGACAGGGGGAGGCTACACCTTC; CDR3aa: CASSLELTGGGYTF
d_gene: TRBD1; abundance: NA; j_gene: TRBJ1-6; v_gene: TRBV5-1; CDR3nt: TGCGCCAGCAGCCCGGGACAGGGTATTTCCAGCTCACCCCTCCACTTT; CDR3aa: CASSPGQGISSSPLHF
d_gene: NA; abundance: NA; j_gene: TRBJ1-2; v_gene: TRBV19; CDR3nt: TGTGCCAGTAGTATGGTAGGGGTTCCTGGCTACACCTTC; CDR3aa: CASSMVGVPGYTF
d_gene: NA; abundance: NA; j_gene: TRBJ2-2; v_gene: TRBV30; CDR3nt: TGTGCCTGGAAGGCGGGAAACACCGGGGAGCTGTTTTTT; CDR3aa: CAWKAGNTGELFF
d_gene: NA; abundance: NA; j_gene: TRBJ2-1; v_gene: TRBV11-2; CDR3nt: TGTGCCAGCAGCTTCCACGGGGTTGTGGAGGCTGAGCAGTTCTTC; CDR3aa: CASSFHGVVEAEQFF
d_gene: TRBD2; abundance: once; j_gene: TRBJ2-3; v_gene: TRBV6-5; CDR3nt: TGTGCCAGCAGTCGTTCTAGCGGAGATACGCAGTATTTT; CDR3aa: CASSRSSGDTQYF
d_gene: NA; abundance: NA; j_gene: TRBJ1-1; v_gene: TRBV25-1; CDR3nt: TGTGCCAGCAGTGGATCATGGGATTCGAACACTGAAGCTTTCTTT; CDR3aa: CASSGSWDSNTEAFF
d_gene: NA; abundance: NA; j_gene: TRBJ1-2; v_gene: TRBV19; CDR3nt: TGTGCCAGTAGTATCTCTGGGGCAGGCGGTGGCTACACCTTC; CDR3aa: CASSISGAGGGYTF
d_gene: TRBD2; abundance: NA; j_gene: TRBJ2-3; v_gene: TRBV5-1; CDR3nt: TGCGCCAGCATCGAAGGGGCGGGAGGGCCAGATACGCAGTATTTT; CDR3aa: CASIEGAGGPDTQYF
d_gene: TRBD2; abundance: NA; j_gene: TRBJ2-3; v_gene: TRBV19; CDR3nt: TGTGCCAGTAGTCAGCTAGCGGCAAGCACAGATACGCAGTATTTT; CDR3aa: CASSQLAASTDTQYF
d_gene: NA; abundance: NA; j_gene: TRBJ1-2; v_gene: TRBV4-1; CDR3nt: TGCGCCAGCAGCCAAGCTCTTCTTGACAGGCGGCCTTCTGACTATGGCTACACCTTC; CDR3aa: CASSQALLDRRPSDYGYTF
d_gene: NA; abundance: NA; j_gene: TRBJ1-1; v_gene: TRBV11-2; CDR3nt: TGTGCCAGCAGCTCAGATCAGCTCATGAACACTGAAGCTTTCTTT; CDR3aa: CASSSDQLMNTEAFF
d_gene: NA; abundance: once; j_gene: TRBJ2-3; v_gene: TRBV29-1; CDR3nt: TGCAGCGTTGAGGAAGGGACAGATACGCAGTATTTT; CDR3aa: CSVEEGTDTQYF
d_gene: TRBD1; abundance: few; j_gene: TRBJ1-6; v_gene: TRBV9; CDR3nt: TGTGCCAGCAGCGTGACAGGGGGTAATTCACCCCTCCACTTT; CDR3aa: CASSVTGGNSPLHF
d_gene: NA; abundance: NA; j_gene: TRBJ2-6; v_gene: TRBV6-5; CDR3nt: TGTGCCAGCAAGTTAAGCTCTGGGGCCAACGTCCTGACTTTC; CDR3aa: CASKLSSGANVLTF
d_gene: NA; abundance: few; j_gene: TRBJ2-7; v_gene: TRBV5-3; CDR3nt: TGTGCCAGAAGCTTGAAATCAAACTACGAGCAGTACTTC; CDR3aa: CARSLKSNYEQYF
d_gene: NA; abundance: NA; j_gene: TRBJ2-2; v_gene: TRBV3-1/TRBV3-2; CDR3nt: TGTGCCAGCAGCGAACAGGGCTTCACCGGGGAGCTGTTTTTT; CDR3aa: CASSEQGFTGELFF
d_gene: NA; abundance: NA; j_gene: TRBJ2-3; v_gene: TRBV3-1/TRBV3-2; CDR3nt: TGTGCCAGCAGCCGGGACCCGCGCACAGATACGCAGTATTTT; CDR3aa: CASSRDPRTDTQYF
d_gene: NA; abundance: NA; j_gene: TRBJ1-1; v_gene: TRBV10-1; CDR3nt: TGCGCCAGCAGTGGGGGGGTTAACACTGAAGCTTTCTTT; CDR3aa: CASSGGVNTEAFF
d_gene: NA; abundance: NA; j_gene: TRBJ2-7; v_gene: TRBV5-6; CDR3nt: TGTGCCAGCAGCCTCAGAAATGGCTACGAGCAGTACTTC; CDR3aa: CASSLRNGYEQYF
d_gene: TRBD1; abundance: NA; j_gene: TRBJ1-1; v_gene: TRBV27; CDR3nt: TGTGCCAGCAGTTTAATCCCACAGGGGGTTGGCGCTGAAGCTTTCTTT; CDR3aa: CASSLIPQGVGAEAFF
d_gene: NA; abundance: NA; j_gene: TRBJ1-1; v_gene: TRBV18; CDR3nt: TGTGCCAGCTCACCACGGAGGGTATGGGTGGAAGGAACTGAAGCTTTCTTT; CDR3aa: CASSPRRVWVEGTEAFF
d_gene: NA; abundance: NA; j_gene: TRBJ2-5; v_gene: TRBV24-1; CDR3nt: TGTGCCACCAGTGATTCGGGCCCAGGGGAGAATCCAGAGACCCAGTACTTC; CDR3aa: CATSDSGPGENPETQYF